These T cell receptor beta chains were read from a single sample in a study of shared T cell receptors in the human thymus. Assay used: immunoSEQ multiplex PCR; TCRdb lists only in-frame clones, some missing. The sample contains roughly 550,000 clones, around 78% of which appear only once. These data also featured in a second study, about human thymus T cells.

Sequenced: thymocytes. The receptors here all came from a boy in the first two years of life with a congenital heart defect. Both conserved end residues are part of each CDR3. The D gene is left open where the match is weak. The size entry is marked missing in some rows and otherwise reads once, few, many or a size class.

len: 14
d_gene: NA
j_gene: TRBJ1-5
abundance: NA
v_gene: TRBV27
CDR3aa: CASSFAQSNQPQHF
CDR3nt: TGTGCCAGCAGTTTCGCACAGAGTAATCAGCCCCAGCATTTT

len: 13
d_gene: NA
j_gene: TRBJ2-2
abundance: NA
v_gene: TRBV25-1
CDR3aa: CASTRGGTGELFF
CDR3nt: TGTGCCAGCACAAGGGGGGGGACCGGGGAGCTGTTTTTT

len: 18
d_gene: NA
j_gene: TRBJ2-6
abundance: NA
v_gene: TRBV19
CDR3aa: CASKLPRRVLSGANVLTF
CDR3nt: TGTGCCAGTAAACTACCCCGCAGGGTGCTCTCTGGGGCCAACGTCCTGACTTTC

len: 13
d_gene: NA
j_gene: TRBJ1-1
abundance: NA
v_gene: TRBV25-1
CDR3aa: CASSDPRVTEAFF
CDR3nt: TGTGCCAGCAGTGATCCGCGGGTCACTGAAGCTTTCTTT

len: 15
d_gene: NA
j_gene: TRBJ2-2
abundance: NA
v_gene: TRBV2
CDR3aa: CASSLRGLNTGELFF
CDR3nt: TGTGCCAGCAGTCTAAGGGGTTTGAACACCGGGGAGCTGTTTTTT

len: 16
d_gene: NA
j_gene: TRBJ2-7
abundance: NA
v_gene: TRBV30
CDR3aa: CAWSWAGGPSFYEQYF
CDR3nt: TGTGCCTGGAGTTGGGCCGGAGGCCCTTCCTTCTACGAGCAGTACTTC

len: 14
d_gene: NA
j_gene: TRBJ2-5
abundance: NA
v_gene: TRBV7-9
CDR3aa: CASSFNPPRETQYF
CDR3nt: TGTGCCAGCAGCTTTAATCCACCTCGGGAGACCCAGTACTTC

len: 16
d_gene: NA
j_gene: TRBJ2-7
abundance: NA
v_gene: TRBV5-1
CDR3aa: CASSLVPGGPPYEQYF
CDR3nt: TGCGCCAGCAGCTTGGTTCCGGGGGGCCCACCCTACGAGCAGTACTTC

len: 16
d_gene: TRBD2
j_gene: TRBJ2-3
abundance: NA
v_gene: TRBV11-3
CDR3aa: CASSLDLAGGPDTQYF
CDR3nt: TGTGCCAGCAGCTTAGATCTAGCGGGAGGGCCAGATACGCAGTATTTT

len: 16
d_gene: NA
j_gene: TRBJ1-3
abundance: few
v_gene: TRBV28
CDR3aa: CASSLILTGTGNTIYF
CDR3nt: TGTGCCAGCAGTTTAATCTTAACAGGGACTGGAAACACCATATATTTT

len: 14
d_gene: NA
j_gene: TRBJ2-1
abundance: NA
v_gene: TRBV5-8
CDR3aa: CASSNGTAYNEQFF
CDR3nt: TGTGCCAGCAGCAACGGGACTGCCTACAATGAGCAGTTCTTC

len: 16
d_gene: TRBD2
j_gene: TRBJ2-7
abundance: once
v_gene: TRBV4-1
CDR3aa: CASSQGTSGSSYEQYF
CDR3nt: TGCGCCAGCAGCCAAGGGACTAGCGGGAGTAGCTACGAGCAGTACTTC

len: 11
d_gene: NA
j_gene: TRBJ2-5
abundance: NA
v_gene: TRBV2
CDR3aa: CASRPRETQYF
CDR3nt: TGTGCCAGCAGGCCCAGGGAGACCCAGTACTTC

len: 15
d_gene: NA
j_gene: TRBJ2-1
abundance: NA
v_gene: TRBV6-1
CDR3aa: CASSEQGITYNEQFF
CDR3nt: TGTGCCAGCAGTGAGCAGGGGATCACCTACAATGAGCAGTTCTTC

len: 16
d_gene: NA
j_gene: TRBJ2-1
abundance: NA
v_gene: TRBV29-1
CDR3aa: CSVTRGAHVSYNEQFF
CDR3nt: TGCAGCGTCACGCGTGGGGCACACGTCTCCTACAATGAGCAGTTCTTC

len: 16
d_gene: TRBD2
j_gene: TRBJ2-5
abundance: once
v_gene: TRBV11-3
CDR3aa: CASSRRLAGLVQTQYF
CDR3nt: TGTGCCAGCAGCCGTCGACTAGCGGGATTGGTACAGACCCAGTACTTC

len: 14
d_gene: TRBD2
j_gene: TRBJ2-5
abundance: NA
v_gene: TRBV2
CDR3aa: CASSASGRGETQYF
CDR3nt: TGTGCCAGCAGTGCTAGCGGGAGGGGGGAGACCCAGTACTTC